The text below deals with one T cell receptor (beta chain). Specified time point: pretreatment peripheral blood. Templates that were synthetic TCR analogs were spiked into each PCR. This table comes from immunoSEQ multiplex PCR, and its TCRdb copy is limited to in-frame clones, with some not included. The sample lists roughly 30,000 clones; around 82% were seen once. The sample originates from a study of PD-L1 blockade in urothelial cancer. Study in general: Patients' atezolizumab regimen, 1,200 mg intravenously every 3 weeks, began in the mid-2010s. Investigators checked blood 3 weeks (second dose) and 6 weeks after treatment start. Blood yielded a median of around 150,000 T cells per sample.

With V trimmed by 3 bases and J by 6 bases, 6 bases remained unmatched. CDR1 MRHNA and CDR2 SNTAGT come from the germline V gene. The CDR3 contains 15 residues. This clonotype was sampled from a man in his 60s with urothelial cancer. The specimen comprised PBMCs, sampled around atezolizumab (anti-PD-L1) treatment. V usage is TRBV6-4 and J usage is TRBJ2-1; 9 nucleotides match TRBD2. CDR3 sequence: CASSERLAGRNEQFF. For the CDR3, the DNA is TGTGCCAGCAGTGAACGGCTAGCGGGGCGCAATGAGCAGTTCTTC.